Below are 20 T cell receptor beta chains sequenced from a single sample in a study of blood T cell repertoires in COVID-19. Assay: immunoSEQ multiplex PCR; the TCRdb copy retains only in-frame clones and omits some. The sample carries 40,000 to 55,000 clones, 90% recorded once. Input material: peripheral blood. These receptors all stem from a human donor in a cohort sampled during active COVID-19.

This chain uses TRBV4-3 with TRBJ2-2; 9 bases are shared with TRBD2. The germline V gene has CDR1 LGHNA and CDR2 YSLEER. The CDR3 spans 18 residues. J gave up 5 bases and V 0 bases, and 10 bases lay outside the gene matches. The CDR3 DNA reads TGCGCCAGCAGCCAAGATCCGTATGGCGGGAGGGTGACCGGGGAGCTGTTTTTT. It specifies CASSQDPYGGRVTGELFF.

CDR3 nucleotide sequence: TGTGCCAGCAGCACACTCCAGGGAGGGTCCCATGAGCAGTTCTTC. Translation: CASSTLQGGSHEQFF. This chain links TRBV9 with TRBJ2-1, with 7 bases matching TRBD2. The J segment lost 8 bases and the V segment lost 4 bases, leaving 12 bases of the junction unmatched. Germline CDR1 SGDLS, CDR2 YYNGEE. The CDR3 totals 15 residues.

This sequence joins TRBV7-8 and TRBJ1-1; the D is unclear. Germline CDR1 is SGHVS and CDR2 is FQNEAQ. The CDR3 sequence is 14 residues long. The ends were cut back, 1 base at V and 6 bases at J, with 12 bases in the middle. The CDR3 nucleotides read TGTGCCAGCAGCTTAGAGACAATCTATTCTGAAGCTTTCTTT. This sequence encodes CASSLETIYSEAFF.

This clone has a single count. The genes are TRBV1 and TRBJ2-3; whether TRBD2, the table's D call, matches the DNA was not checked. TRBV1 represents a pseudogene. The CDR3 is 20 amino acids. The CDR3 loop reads CTSSQAHLTSGGAHTDTQYF. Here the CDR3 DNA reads TGCACCAGCAGCCAAGCCCATTTGACTAGCGGGGGGGCGCACACAGATACGCAGTATTTT.

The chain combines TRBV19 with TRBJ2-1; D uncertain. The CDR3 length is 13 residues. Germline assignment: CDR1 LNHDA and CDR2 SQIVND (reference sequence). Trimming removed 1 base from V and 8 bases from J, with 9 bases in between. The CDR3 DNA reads TGTGCCAGTAGTATAGGATACGGAGATGAGCAGTTCTTC. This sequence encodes CASSIGYGDEQFF. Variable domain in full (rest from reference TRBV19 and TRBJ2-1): DGGITQSPKYLFRKEGQNVTLSCEQNLNHDAMYWYRQDPGQGLRLIYYSQIVNDFQKGDIAEGYSVSREKKESFPLTVTSAQKNPTAFYLCASSIGYGDEQFFGPGTRLTVL.

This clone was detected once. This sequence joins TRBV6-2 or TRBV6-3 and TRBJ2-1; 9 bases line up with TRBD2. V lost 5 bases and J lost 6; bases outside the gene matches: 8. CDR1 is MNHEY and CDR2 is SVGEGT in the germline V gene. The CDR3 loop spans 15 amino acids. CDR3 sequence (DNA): TGTGCCAGCAGTAAAGTAGCGGGGGATATCAATGAGCAGTTCTTC. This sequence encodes CASSKVAGDINEQFF.

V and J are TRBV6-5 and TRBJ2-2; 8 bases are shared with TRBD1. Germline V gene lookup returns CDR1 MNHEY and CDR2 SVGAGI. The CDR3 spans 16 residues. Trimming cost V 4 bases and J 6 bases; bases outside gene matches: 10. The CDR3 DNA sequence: TGTGCCAGCAGTTCCCCAGGACAGGGTCGCCCCGGGGAGCTGTTTTTT. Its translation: CASSSPGQGRPGELFF.

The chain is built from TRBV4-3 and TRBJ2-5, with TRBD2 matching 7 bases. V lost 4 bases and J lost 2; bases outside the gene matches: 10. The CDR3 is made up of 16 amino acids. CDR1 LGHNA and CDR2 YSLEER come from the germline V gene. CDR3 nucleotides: TGCGCCAGCAGCCGCATACTAGGCGGGGGTCAAGAGACCCAGTACTTC. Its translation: CASSRILGGGQETQYF.

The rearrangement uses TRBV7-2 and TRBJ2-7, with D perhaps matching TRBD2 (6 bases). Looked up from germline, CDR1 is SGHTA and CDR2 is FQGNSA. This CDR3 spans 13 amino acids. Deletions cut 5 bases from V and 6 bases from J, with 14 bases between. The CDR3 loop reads CASSNGGWVEQYF. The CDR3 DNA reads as TGTGCCAGCAGCAACGGGGGTTGGGTCGAGCAGTACTTC.

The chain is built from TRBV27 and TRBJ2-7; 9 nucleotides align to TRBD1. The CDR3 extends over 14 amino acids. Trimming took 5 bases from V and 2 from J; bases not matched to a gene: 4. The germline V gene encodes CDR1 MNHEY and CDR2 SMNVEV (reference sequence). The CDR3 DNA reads TGTGCCAGCAGTGGGTGGACAGGGGCCTACGAGCAGTACTTC. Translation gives CASSGWTGAYEQYF.

The CDR3 nucleotides are TGTGCCAGTAGTTGGAGTAGGGGGAACACTGAAGCTTTCTTT. Translated, it gives CASSWSRGNTEAFF. The chain is built from TRBV19 and TRBJ1-1; D might be TRBD1 (5 bases). Trimming removed 5 bases at V and 1 base at J, with 11 bases between. The germline gives CDR1 LNHDA, CDR2 SQIVND (reference sequence). The CDR3 loop spans 14 amino acids.

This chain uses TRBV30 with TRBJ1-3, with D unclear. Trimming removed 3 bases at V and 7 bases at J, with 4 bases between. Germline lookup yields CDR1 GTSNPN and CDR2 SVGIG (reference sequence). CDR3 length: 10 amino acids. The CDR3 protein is CAWRRNTIYF. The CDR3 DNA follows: TGTGCCTGGAGGAGGAACACCATATATTTT.

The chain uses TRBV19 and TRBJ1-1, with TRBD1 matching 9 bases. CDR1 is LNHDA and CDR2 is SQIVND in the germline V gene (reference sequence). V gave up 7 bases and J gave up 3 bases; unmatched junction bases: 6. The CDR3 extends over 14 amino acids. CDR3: CASILQGADTEAFF. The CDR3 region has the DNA TGTGCCAGTATTCTACAGGGGGCGGACACTGAAGCTTTCTTT.

DNA for the CDR3: TGTGCCTGGACCTCGAGCGACAATTCACCCCTCCACTTT. It specifies CAWTSSDNSPLHF. V and J are TRBV30 and TRBJ1-6, with D unresolved. Trimming left V 4 bases short and J 7 bases short, with 11 bases between. Looked up from germline, CDR1 is GTSNPN and CDR2 is SVGIG (reference sequence). The CDR3 is made up of 13 amino acids.

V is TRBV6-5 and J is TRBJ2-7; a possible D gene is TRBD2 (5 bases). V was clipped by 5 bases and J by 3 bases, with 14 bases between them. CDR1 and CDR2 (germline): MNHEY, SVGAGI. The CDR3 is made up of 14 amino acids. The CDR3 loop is CASSKDWDNYEQYF. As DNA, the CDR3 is TGTGCCAGCAGTAAGGACTGGGATAACTACGAGCAGTACTTC.

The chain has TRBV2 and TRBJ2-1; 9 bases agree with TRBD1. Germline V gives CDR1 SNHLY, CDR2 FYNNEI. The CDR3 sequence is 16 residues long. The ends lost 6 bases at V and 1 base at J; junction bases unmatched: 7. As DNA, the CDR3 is TGTGCCAGCAGGCAAACCGGGACAGGGTCCTACAATGAGCAGTTCTTC. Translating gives CASRQTGTGSYNEQFF.

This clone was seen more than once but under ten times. The CDR3 loop is CASSVTGQGSEQYF. CDR3 bases: TGTGCCAGCAGCGTAACGGGACAGGGTAGCGAGCAGTACTTC. The chain has TRBV9 and TRBJ2-7, with 9 bases matching TRBD1. Trimming removed 1 base from V and 6 bases from J; junction bases left unmatched: 5. The V gene's germline CDR1 is SGDLS and CDR2 YYNGEE. The CDR3 length is 14 residues.

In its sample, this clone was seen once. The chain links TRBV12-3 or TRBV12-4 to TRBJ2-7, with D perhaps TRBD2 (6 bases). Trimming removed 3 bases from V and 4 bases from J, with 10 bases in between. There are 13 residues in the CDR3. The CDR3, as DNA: TGTGCCAGCAGTTTCCTCGGGGGTTACGAGCAGTACTTC. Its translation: CASSFLGGYEQYF.

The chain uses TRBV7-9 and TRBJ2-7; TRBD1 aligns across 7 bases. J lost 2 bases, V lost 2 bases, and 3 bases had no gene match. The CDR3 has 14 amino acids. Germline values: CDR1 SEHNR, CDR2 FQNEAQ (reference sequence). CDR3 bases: TGTGCCAGCAGCTTACTCACAGGGGCCTACGAGCAGTACTTC. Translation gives CASSLLTGAYEQYF.

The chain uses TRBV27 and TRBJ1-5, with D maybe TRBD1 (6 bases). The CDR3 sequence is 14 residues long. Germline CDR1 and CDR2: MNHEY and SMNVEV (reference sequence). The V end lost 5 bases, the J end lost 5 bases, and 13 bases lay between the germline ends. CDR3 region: CASSPRTAYQPQHF. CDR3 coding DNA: TGTGCCAGCAGTCCCAGGACAGCTTATCAGCCCCAGCATTTT.